This TCR beta chain is from a study of T-cell reconstitution after alpha-beta-depleted transplantation in children (dated by TCRdb to the mid-2010s). Concerning the study at large: Using TCR repertoire profiling, the study followed T-cell immune reconstitution in a quantitative way in children after TCRalphabeta/CD19-depleted allogeneic hematopoietic cell transplantation.

CDR1 and CDR2, looked up from the germline V gene, are LGHNA and YNFKEQ. The CDR3 covers 15 residues, taking in both the cysteine and the phenylalanine. The kept DNA is CDR3 alone, 45 bases in frame from the first base. The germline ends are 18 bases apart after V is trimmed by 5 bases and J by 4 bases. The treatment or condition label, as the study defines it: allogeneic hematopoietic cell transplantation with graft depleted of TCRalphabeta T cells and CD19 B cells. Transplant recipients were children who received TCRalphabeta/CD19-depleted allogeneic hematopoietic cell grafts. Libraries came from PCR. The instrument was an Illumina HiSeq 2500. Molecular barcoding was employed in the preparation of TCR libraries, with unique molecular identifiers being used to normalize TCRbeta repertoire quantification. TCRdb handled the public reads itself, with Q25 trimming in fastp and clone calling in MiXCR, and kept productive beta chains. Each entry merges the rows of one CDR3 protein and shows their most common DNA and genes. The sample profile shows about 110,000 distinct CDR3 sequences; 5% to 7% of them were found once. The biggest ten clones account for roughly 23% of the sample.

This clonotype showed up just a few times. Its antigen remains unidentified. Per-base quality was not reported, and no clone a single base away is much larger than it. Broader findings and caveats from the paper: Over the following months the frequencies of hyperexpanded clones went down, and after one year T-cell counts and TCRbeta diversity were mostly credited to newly produced T cells. In some patients, the high TCRbeta diversity seen at day 60 was put down to recipient T cells and intrathymic progenitors that had survived conditioning. Apparently early alphabetaT-cell count recovery about two months after transplant reportedly relied on only several hundred rapidly expanded clones derived from non-depleted graft cells.

This receptor was obtained from a male patient between 2 and 9 years old who had a stem cell transplant for acute lymphoblastic leukemia, so the T cells may come from the graft donor. The specimen comprised PBMCs, mostly from graft donor cells, sampled 360 days after TCRalphabeta/CD19-depleted stem cell transplant. Recombination linked TRBV4-2 to TRBJ2-7, and perhaps TRBD1 as D gene, on 6 matching bases. CDR3 loop: CASSSDRTEGYEQYF. The sequence in DNA is TGTGCCAGCAGCTCCGATAGGACAGAGGGGTACGAGCAGTACTTC.